This T cell receptor (beta chain) was profiled in a study of blood T cell repertoires in COVID-19 (dated by TCRdb to about 2020). Describing the broader study: Samples covering the acute and convalescent phases of COVID-19 were provided by collaborators in the United States, Italy and Spain. The material from the prospective study consisted of cDNA or gDNA derived from T cells, B-cell-depleted T cells, or PBMCs. HLA class I and class II types, where available, came from metadata supplied by the sample provider rather than from assay-based typing. The repertoires were released in a freely available public database meant as a resource for research on the immune response to SARS-CoV-2. Nearly every sample came with metadata listing a de-identified subject ID, COVID-19 status, age in years and sex. Samples came from the ongoing ImmuneRACE study (first 160 participants) plus 1,254 subjects from 6 global collaborators. The dataset comprised deeply sampled blood TCRbeta repertoires from subjects exposed to, actively infected with, or recovered from COVID-19. Summary of the overall study and its limitations: The quantity of clinical and demographic metadata differed by source and by participant and was supplied without curation.

Participants in the prospective study were aged about 18 to 95 years, lived in about two dozen United States geographic areas, and enrolled through a virtual design. Cohort assignment in the prospective study relied on participant-reported clinical history from a screening survey and a study questionnaire. Recovered participants in ImmuneRACE Cohort 3 were defined by two consecutive negative NP/OP PCR tests, clearance by a healthcare professional, or resolution of symptoms. Each participant in the prospective study had whole blood, serum and a nasopharyngeal or oropharyngeal swab collected by mobile phlebotomists. Prospective study participants could optionally give additional blood draws and questionnaires over an approximately two-month period. Before DNA extraction, blood samples from the prospective study were shipped at room temperature or frozen. TCRbeta CDR3 regions were amplified from genomic DNA by means of the immunoSEQ Assay, a bias-controlled multiplex PCR. The authors processed their data as follows. Within the assay, amplification of reference gene primers was used to estimate how many nucleated cells each sample contained. To quantify the absolute abundance of each unique TCRbeta CDR3 rearrangement, sequence reads were collapsed and filtered. Productive Simpson clonality was computed per sample as the square root of Simpson's diversity index over productive rearrangements. TCRdb holds this immuneACCESS table with in-frame rearrangements only. Some clones are missing; in checked studies, unresolved V genes explain under half, and the rest has no known cause. The DNA gave D and trimming, while V, J and clone size come from that table. The sample data list hundreds of thousands of clones, and around 90% of these were observed just once. 1.5% to 2% of the sample belongs to the ten largest clones.

From cysteine to phenylalanine, the CDR3 is 17 amino acids long. CDR3 DNA is the only sequence kept; it has 51 bases, read in frame from the first base. V is pruned by 2 bases and J by 4 bases, leaving 11 bases of the junction without a gene match. The germline V gene provides CDR1 SGHVS and CDR2 FNYEAQ. On this clone: This clone's antigen is unknown. No clone much larger than this one lies a single base away; base qualities are absent.

The V and J genes are TRBV7-6 and TRBJ2-1; 7 nucleotides in the junction match TRBD2. The receptor's source is a woman aged 45-59 years who had recovered from COVID-19. Sample: PBMCs or T cells enriched from blood (not recorded which). The DNA sequence is as follows: TGTGCCAGCAGCTTACCCTGGGGGGGGAGTGGGTACAATGAGCAGTTCTTC. The resulting protein is CASSLPWGGSGYNEQFF.